This T cell receptor (beta chain) stems from a study of blood T cell repertoires in COVID-19. The overall study: From the United States, Italy and Spain came samples of acute and convalescent COVID-19.

Donors in Cohort 3 who had recovered were those with two negative PCRs, healthcare professional clearance, or resolution of their symptoms. Germline-derived CDR1 and CDR2 are SQVTM and ANQGSEA. The ends were cut back, 6 bases at V and 5 bases at J, with 18 bases in the middle. The CDR3 loop spans 14 amino acids. TCRdb's copy holds only in-frame clones and misses some; the assay was immunoSEQ multiplex PCR. The sample consists of around 130,000 clones, about 86% of them appearing once. This receptor was taken from a woman aged 45-60 years who had recovered from COVID-19. This chain joins TRBV29-1 and TRBJ2-3, with D possibly being TRBD1 (6 bases). Sequencing was performed on PBMCs or T cells enriched from blood (not recorded which). The CDR3 is CSVESTLRGDTQYF. CDR3 bases: TGCAGCGTGGAGTCGACTCTCAGGGGAGATACGCAGTATTTT.